The 3 T cell receptor beta chains reported below all come from one sample, sequenced in a study of identifying expanded T cells in peripheral blood. Data came from immunoSEQ multiplex PCR; TCRdb stores just in-frame clones and leaves some out. The data hold 84,000 or so clones, with around 90% observed a single time. The sequenced sample was blood. These TCRs come from a person aged 18 to 70 in good health.

This chain connects TRBV7-9 to TRBJ2-1, with 7 positions matching TRBD1. After removal of 5 bases from V and 3 bases from J, the junction contained 4 bases not matched to a gene. CDR1 is SEHNR, CDR2 FQNEAQ, per germline (reference sequence). CDR3 length equals 14 residues. The DNA for the CDR3 is TGTGCCAGCAGCCCAGGGGGTTACTACAATGAGCAGTTCTTC. It encodes CASSPGGYYNEQFF. The variable domain in full, completed from reference TRBV7-9 and TRBJ2-1, reads DTGVSQNPRHKITKRGQNVTFRCDPISEHNRLYWYRQTLGQGPEFLTYFQNEAQLEKSRLLSDRFSAERPKGSFSTLEIQRTEQGDSAMYLCASSPGGYYNEQFFGPGTRLTVL.

The chain couples TRBV19 to TRBJ1-4, with 8 bases matching TRBD1. CDR1 LNHDA and CDR2 SQIVND come from the germline V gene (reference sequence). J gave up 0 bases and V 5 bases, and 5 bases lay outside the gene matches. This CDR3 contains 16 residues. The CDR3: CASSGRQGPTNEKLFF. Here the CDR3 DNA reads TGTGCCAGTAGTGGCCGACAGGGGCCAACTAATGAAAAACTGTTTTTT.

V usage is TRBV2 and J usage is TRBJ2-5; D is perhaps TRBD1 (6 bases). Trimming stripped 3 bases from V and 2 bases from J, with 10 bases between. The CDR3 spans 14 residues. Germline V gives CDR1 SNHLY, CDR2 FYNNEI. Written as DNA, the CDR3 is TGTGCCAGCAGTGATAGGACAGCTCAAGAGACCCAGTACTTC. This gives the protein CASSDRTAQETQYF.